The present T cell receptor (beta chain) was sequenced within a study of PD-L1 blockade in urothelial cancer. Germline values: CDR1 LNHDA, CDR2 SQIVND (reference sequence). The CDR3 has 15 amino acids. Losses at the gene ends were 3 bases for V and 3 bases for J; bases not matched to a gene: 3. Clones were sequenced by immunoSEQ multiplex PCR, and TCRdb holds only the in-frame ones, with some missing. This table holds about 120,000 clones, roughly 88% found once. Time point here: peripheral blood 6 weeks after treatment start. Each individual provided 1 to 8 samples (taken pretreatment and on-treatment).

This material consisted of PBMCs, taken around atezolizumab (anti-PD-L1) treatment. This TCR was sampled from a man aged 50-60 years with urothelial cancer. V usage is TRBV19 and J usage is TRBJ2-1; 9 bases fit TRBD2. The CDR3 DNA follows: TGTGCCAGTAGTATTGGTAGCGGGAGCTACAATGAGCAGTTCTTC. The encoded protein is CASSIGSGSYNEQFF. Together with reference TRBV19 and TRBJ2-1, the CDR3 gives the full variable domain: DGGITQSPKYLFRKEGQNVTLSCEQNLNHDAMYWYRQDPGQGLRLIYYSQIVNDFQKGDIAEGYSVSREKKESFPLTVTSAQKNPTAFYLCASSIGSGSYNEQFFGPGTRLTVL.